The source of this T cell receptor beta chain is a study of vaccination and CD4 T cells after COVID-19. Germline values: CDR1 SGHAT, CDR2 FQNNGV. This CDR3 has 14 amino acids. Trimming took 5 bases from V and 5 from J; bases not matched to a gene: 8. Remarks on this clonotype: Its target is unknown.

The Oncomine TCR Beta short-read assay was what sequenced the DNA obtained from cultured CD4+ T cells. TCRdb fed the PCR reads into MiXCR, producing one record per CDR3 protein. The sample contains about 14,000 distinct CDR3 sequences, approximately 60% of which appear only once. As to treatment: roughly ten-day PBMC culture with coronavirus spike peptide pools or control peptides (ViraFEST assay). V gene TRBV11-2 combines with J gene TRBJ2-5, with 7 positions matching TRBD1. The sample taken for sequencing was CD4+ T cells from blood, cultured in vitro. This clonotype was obtained from a human donor who had recovered from COVID-19. The CDR3 DNA follows: TGTGCCAGCAGCGAAGGGGGCGCAGGGGAGACCCAGTACTTC. Translating it yields CASSEGGAGETQYF.